The following is a T cell receptor (beta chain) sequence with its context. Germline V lookup: CDR1 SGDLS, CDR2 YYNGEE. The CDR3 consists of 15 residues. V lost 3 bases, J lost 5 bases, and 17 bases lay in between. The data belong to a study of blood T cell repertoires in COVID-19. Across the study: There were acute and convalescent COVID-19 samples, and they came from the United States, Italy and Spain. From T cells, B-cell-depleted T cells, or PBMCs came the material, which was cDNA or gDNA.

In the original processing: It was from reference gene primer amplification that nucleated cell counts were estimated. Method: immunoSEQ multiplex PCR; TCRdb's copy keeps in-frame clones and lacks some. The D gene and trimming were derived from the DNA, and the V and J assignments and clone size from that table. The sample consists of about 69,000 clones, around 83% of them appearing once. This TCR derives from a human donor in a cohort sampled during active COVID-19. The chain uses TRBV9 and TRBJ1-1; D may be TRBD1 (5 bases). Sequences were obtained from peripheral blood. The CDR3 region is CASSARGRGRTEAFF. CDR3 nucleotide sequence: TGTGCCAGCAGCGCGCGTGGGAGGGGCAGAACTGAAGCTTTCTTT.